The T cell receptor (beta chain) under discussion was sequenced for a study of blood T cell repertoires in COVID-19. The CDR3 is 15 amino acids. J gave up 3 bases and V 4 bases, and 8 bases lay outside the gene matches. The germline V gene has CDR1 MDHEN and CDR2 SYDVKM. Clones were read by immunoSEQ multiplex PCR, and TCRdb kept only the in-frame ones, dropping some. The sample lists about 170,000 clones, around 93% occurring once. The TCR sequence derives from a man between 25 and 39 years old with COVID-19, enrolled during active disease. The chain couples TRBV28 to TRBJ2-7; 8 bases match TRBD1. The sample comprised peripheral blood. The CDR3 is CASSSTGGLGYEQYF. In DNA form, the CDR3 reads TGTGCCAGCAGTTCAACAGGGGGTTTAGGCTACGAGCAGTACTTC.